The rows below give T cell receptor beta chains drawn from one sample of a study of long-term antiretroviral therapy in people with HIV. Repertoires were generated with immunoSEQ multiplex PCR, while TCRdb's copy carries only in-frame clones and drops some. Here the sample spans some 5,000 clones, 78% being singletons. Source: unsorted PBMCs, taken 1.8 years before starting antiretroviral therapy. All receptors derive from a man aged 40-50 years with HIV. Each CDR3 is given with its conserved first and last residue. The D gene is left open where the match is weak. Clone size is given for some rows only: seen once, a few or many times, or a class if the clone is expanded.

-	TRBD1	TRBV29-1	TRBJ1-1	TGCAGCGTTGTTGGACAGGGGGCTCTAGCTTTCTTT	CSVVGQGALAFF
-	-	TRBV5-1	TRBJ1-1	TGCGCCAGCAGCTTGGCCTCTGAAGCTTTCTTT	CASSLASEAFF
-	-	TRBV2	TRBJ2-5	TGTGCCAGCAGCCGGGTATTCACGGAGACCCAGTACTTC	CASSRVFTETQYF
-	-	TRBV27	TRBJ1-2	TGTGCCAGCAGTTTCTCAGTCGGTGGACTTTCCGTTAACTATGGCTACACCTTC	CASSFSVGGLSVNYGYTF
-	TRBD1	TRBV27	TRBJ2-7	TGTGCCAGCAGTAGACAGGGGTTCTCCTACGAGCAGTACTTC	CASSRQGFSYEQYF
-	TRBD2	TRBV7-2	TRBJ2-7	TGTGCCAGCAGCTTAAACCAGCGGGAGTCCATCAATGGCTACGAGCAGTACTTC	CASSLNQRESINGYEQYF
-	-	TRBV11-2	TRBJ1-2	TGTGCCAGCAGCTTAGTCCCTAAATCAGGGGATTTATATGGCTACACCTTC	CASSLVPKSGDLYGYTF
-	TRBD1	TRBV6-6	TRBJ2-7	TGTGCCAGCAGTTATGGGACAGGTGACGAGCAGTACTTC	CASSYGTGDEQYF
-	-	TRBV29-1	TRBJ2-7	TGCAGCGTCGCTGTTGCCGTCTCCGAGCAGTACTTC	CSVAVAVSEQYF
-	TRBD1	TRBV18	TRBJ2-7	TGTGCCAGCTCCCGTTGGGACAGGGCCCTGAGGGGCAACCTTTCCTACGAGCAGTACTTC	CASSRWDRALRGNLSYEQYF
once	-	TRBV19	TRBJ1-3	TGTGCCAGTAGTTATTTAGCGGGAGGTTTCGACTCTGGAAACACCATATATTTT	CASSYLAGGFDSGNTIYF
-	-	TRBV5-1	TRBJ1-3	TGCGCCAGCAGCTTAAATGAGAGAAACACCATATATTTT	CASSLNERNTIYF
few	TRBD2	TRBV9	TRBJ2-3	TGTGCCAGCAGACCAAATAGCGGGAGGTGGTCGGATACGCAGTATTTT	CASRPNSGRWSDTQYF
-	TRBD2	TRBV9	TRBJ2-7	TGTGCCAGCAGCAAGGGACTAGCGGGCGGGAAATTCTACGAGCAGTACTTC	CASSKGLAGGKFYEQYF
-	-	TRBV7-8	TRBJ2-3	TGTGCCAGCAGCTCAACTAGCAATCCCCCCACAGATACGCAGTATTTT	CASSSTSNPPTDTQYF
-	-	TRBV6-5	TRBJ2-5	TGTGCCAGCGGAACGATAGGGTGGGAGACCCAGTACTTC	CASGTIGWETQYF
-	-	TRBV5-6	TRBJ2-5	TGTGCCAGCAGCTTGGTTTTAGGTATGGAAGAAGGATACGGGGAGACCCAGTACTTC	CASSLVLGMEEGYGETQYF